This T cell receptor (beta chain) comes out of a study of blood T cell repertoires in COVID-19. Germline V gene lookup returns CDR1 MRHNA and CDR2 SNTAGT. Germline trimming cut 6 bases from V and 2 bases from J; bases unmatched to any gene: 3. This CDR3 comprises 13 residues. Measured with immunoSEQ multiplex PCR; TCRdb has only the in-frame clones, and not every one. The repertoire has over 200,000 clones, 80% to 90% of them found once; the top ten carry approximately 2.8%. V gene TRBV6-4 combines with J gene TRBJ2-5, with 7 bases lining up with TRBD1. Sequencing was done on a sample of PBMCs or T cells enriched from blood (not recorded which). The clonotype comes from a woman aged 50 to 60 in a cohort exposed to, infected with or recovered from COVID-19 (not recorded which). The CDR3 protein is CASSATGQETQYF. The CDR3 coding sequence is TGTGCCAGCAGCGCGACAGGGCAAGAGACCCAGTACTTC.